This T cell receptor beta chain was recorded in a study of cytomegalovirus exposure and HLA in healthy donors. Notes on the study in general: Overall, approximately 180 TCR beta chains were annotated as cytomegalovirus-associated. In vitro work confirmed that a few CMV-associated chains recognize CMV antigens. According to a subsequent analysis, TCR clusters identified in the first cohort showed a tendency to co-occur across the approximately 110 validation repertoires.

This CDR3 is 14 amino acids long. V was trimmed by 0 bases and J by 3 bases, leaving 8 bases between them. Germline V gene lookup returns CDR1 SGHTA and CDR2 FQGNSA. The study drew the donors from its approximately 110-subject validation cohort, separate from the 666-subject first cohort. Only in-frame clones appear in the TCRdb table, and some are missing; sequencing was by immunoSEQ multiplex PCR. The sample lists 250,000 to 350,000 clones, roughly 87% occurring once. A remark on this clone: Its antigen is unidentified.

The clonotype was recovered from a woman in her 30s in good health and CMV-seropositive. The gene calls are TRBV7-2 and TRBJ2-5; a weak D match, TRBD1 (5 bases). The sequenced sample was PBMCs. For the CDR3, the DNA is TGTGCCAGCAGCTTAGCAGGGGCAAAAGAGACCCAGTACTTC. Protein sequence: CASSLAGAKETQYF. Looking up the rest from reference TRBV7-2 and TRBJ2-5 gives the full variable domain: GAGVSQSPSNKVTEKGKDVELRCDPISGHTALYWYRQSLGQGLEFLIYFQGNSAPDKSGLPSDRFSAERTGGSVSTLTIQRTQQEDSAVYLCASSLAGAKETQYFGPGTRLLVL.